Included here is one T cell receptor (beta chain) sequence, with context. These data are taken from a study of long-term antiretroviral therapy in people with HIV. This CDR3 is built from 17 residues. Researchers ran immunoSEQ v3.0 at survey level. Method: immunoSEQ multiplex PCR; TCRdb's copy keeps in-frame clones and lacks some. The sample records about 16,000 clones, around 83% being singletons. The sequence came from a woman aged 40 to 49 with HIV. Material: unsorted PBMCs, obtained 0.5 years after starting antiretroviral therapy. The genes are TRBV21-1 and TRBJ2-1; the table assigns TRBD2, which was not confirmed against the DNA. TRBV21-1 is given as a pseudogene. CDR3 amino acids: CASSKYAGGPSDNEQFF. CDR3 DNA: TGTGCCAGCAGCAAATACGCGGGAGGGCCTTCTGACAATGAGCAGTTCTTC.